This T cell receptor beta chain comes out of a study of blood T cell repertoires in COVID-19. At the level of the study: T cells, B-cell-depleted T cells, or PBMCs supplied cDNA or gDNA.

Trimming took off 5 bases at V and 13 bases at J, with 11 bases between the two ends. The CDR3 sequence is 11 residues long. Germline V gene data show CDR1 as LNHDA and CDR2 as SQIVND (reference sequence). Method: immunoSEQ multiplex PCR; TCRdb's copy keeps in-frame clones and lacks some. The sample holds some 700,000 clones, about 87% seen once. The origin of this receptor is a woman in her late teens or twenties with acute or convalescent COVID-19. The chain combines TRBV19 with TRBJ1-4, with TRBD1 as a possible D gene (5 bases). The specimen was peripheral blood. CDR3 region: CASSWRGGLFF. As DNA, the CDR3 is TGTGCCAGTAGTTGGCGCGGGGGACTGTTTTTT.